These 4 T cell receptor beta chains were sequenced from one sample in a study of cytomegalovirus exposure and HLA in healthy donors. TCRdb's copy holds only in-frame clones and misses some; the assay was immunoSEQ multiplex PCR. The table lists over 200,000 clones, around 90% of them singletons. Sequencing input: PBMCs. Receptors originate from a woman in her late teens or twenties in good health and CMV-seronegative.

The chain joins TRBV10-1 to TRBJ2-2, with 7 bases fitting TRBD2. The ends lost 4 bases at V and 1 base at J; junction bases unmatched: 3. The CDR3 has 15 residues. Looked up from germline, CDR1 is WNHNN and CDR2 is SYGVQD (reference sequence). The CDR3 here is CASSVASGNTGELFF. As DNA, the CDR3 is TGCGCCAGCAGTGTAGCTAGCGGGAACACCGGGGAGCTGTTTTTT.

The rearrangement links TRBV7-9 to TRBJ1-2, with unresolved D. This CDR3 has 12 residues. V was cut by 0 bases and J by 6 bases, with 5 bases left in between. Germline CDR1 and CDR2: SEHNR and FQNEAQ (reference sequence). The DNA of the CDR3 is TGTGCCAGCAGCTTAGCGCAGGATGGCTACACCTTC. Protein product: CASSLAQDGYTF.

The chain combines TRBV5-1 with TRBJ2-1; maybe TRBD2 (6 bases). The V gene lost 2 bases and the J gene lost 6 bases, with 9 bases spanning the gap. This CDR3 has 13 residues. CDR1 and CDR2 from the germline V gene are SGHRS and YFSETQ. The CDR3 is CASSFEAGNEQFF. In nucleotides, the CDR3 is TGCGCCAGCAGCTTTGAAGCGGGCAATGAGCAGTTCTTC.

The chain combines TRBV10-1 with TRBJ1-3; D remains ambiguous. Looked up from germline, CDR1 is WNHNN and CDR2 is SYGVQD (reference sequence). V dropped 4 bases and J dropped 0 bases, with 13 bases sitting between them. CDR3 length: 16 residues. In nucleotides, the CDR3 is TGCGCCAGCAGTGCGCGGGGAACCCACTCTGGAAACACCATATATTTT. It codes for CASSARGTHSGNTIYF.